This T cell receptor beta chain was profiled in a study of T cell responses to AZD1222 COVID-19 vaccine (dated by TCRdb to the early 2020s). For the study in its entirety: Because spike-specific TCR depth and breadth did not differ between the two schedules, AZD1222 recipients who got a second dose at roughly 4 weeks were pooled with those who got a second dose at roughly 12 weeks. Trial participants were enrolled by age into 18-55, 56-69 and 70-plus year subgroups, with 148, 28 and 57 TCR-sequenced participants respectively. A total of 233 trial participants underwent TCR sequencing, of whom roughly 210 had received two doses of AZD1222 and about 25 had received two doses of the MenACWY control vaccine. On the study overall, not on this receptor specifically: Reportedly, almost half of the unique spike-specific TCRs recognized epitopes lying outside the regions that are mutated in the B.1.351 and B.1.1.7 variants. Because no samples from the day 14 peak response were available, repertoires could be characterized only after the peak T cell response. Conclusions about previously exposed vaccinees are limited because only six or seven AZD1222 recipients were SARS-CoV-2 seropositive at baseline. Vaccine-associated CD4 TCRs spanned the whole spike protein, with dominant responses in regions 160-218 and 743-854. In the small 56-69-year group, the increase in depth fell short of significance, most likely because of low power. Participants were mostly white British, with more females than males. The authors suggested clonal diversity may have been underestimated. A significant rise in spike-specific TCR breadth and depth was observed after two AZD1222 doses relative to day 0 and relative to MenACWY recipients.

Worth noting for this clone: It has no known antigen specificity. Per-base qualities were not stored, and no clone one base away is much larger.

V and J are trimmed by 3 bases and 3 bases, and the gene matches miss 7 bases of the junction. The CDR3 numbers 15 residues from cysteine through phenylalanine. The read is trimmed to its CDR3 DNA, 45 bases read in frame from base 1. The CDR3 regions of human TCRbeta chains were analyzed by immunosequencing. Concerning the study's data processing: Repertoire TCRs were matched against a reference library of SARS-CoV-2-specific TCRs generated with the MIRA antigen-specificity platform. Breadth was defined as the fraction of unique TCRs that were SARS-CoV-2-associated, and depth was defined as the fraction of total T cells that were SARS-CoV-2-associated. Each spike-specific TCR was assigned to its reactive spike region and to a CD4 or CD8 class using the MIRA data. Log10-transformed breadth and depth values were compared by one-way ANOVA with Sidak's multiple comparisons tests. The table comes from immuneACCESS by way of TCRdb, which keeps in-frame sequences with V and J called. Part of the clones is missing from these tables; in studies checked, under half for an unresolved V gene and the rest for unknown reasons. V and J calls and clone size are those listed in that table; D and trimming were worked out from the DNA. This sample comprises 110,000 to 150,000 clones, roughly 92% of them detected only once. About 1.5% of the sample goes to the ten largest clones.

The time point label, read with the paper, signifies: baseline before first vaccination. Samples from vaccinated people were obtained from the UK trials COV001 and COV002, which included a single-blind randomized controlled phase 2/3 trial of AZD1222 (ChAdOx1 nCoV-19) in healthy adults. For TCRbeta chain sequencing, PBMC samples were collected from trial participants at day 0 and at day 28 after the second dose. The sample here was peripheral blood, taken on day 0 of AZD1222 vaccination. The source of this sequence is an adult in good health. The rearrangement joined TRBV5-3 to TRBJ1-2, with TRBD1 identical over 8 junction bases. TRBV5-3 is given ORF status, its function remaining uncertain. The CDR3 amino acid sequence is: CARSSSRGRDYGYTF. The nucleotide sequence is TGTGCCAGAAGCTCCTCCAGGGGGCGGGACTATGGCTACACCTTC.